Each of the 31 T cell receptor beta chains below was sequenced from the same sample in a study of T cells after yellow fever vaccination. One entry per CDR3 protein, called by TCRdb with MiXCR from the 5' RACE reads. The sample lists some 500,000 distinct CDR3 sequences, roughly 13% occurring once. The sequencing here drew on PBMCs, taken on the day of the yellow fever booster vaccination. The receptors come from a man younger than 40 who received the YFV17D yellow fever vaccine.

The chain combines TRBV7-2 with TRBJ2-7; 11 nucleotides line up with TRBD2. CDR3 size: 16 residues. Trimming removed 1 base from V and 4 bases from J; junction bases left unmatched: 6. Per the germline V gene, CDR1 is SGHTA and CDR2 is FQGNSA. The DNA for the CDR3 is TGTGCCAGCAGCTTAGGGAGGTTAGCGGGAGGGTACGAGCAGTACTTC. It is translated as CASSLGRLAGGYEQYF.

This clonotype was seen only a few times. CDR3 DNA: TGTGCCAGCAGCGTAGTGGGGCGCCGGGAAGCTTTCTTT. Amino acids: CASSVVGRREAFF. The genes are TRBV9 and TRBJ1-1; the D gene is possibly TRBD1 (5 bases). V gave up 0 bases and J gave up 8 bases, with 11 bases separating them. Looked up from germline, CDR1 is SGDLS and CDR2 is YYNGEE. This CDR3 region has 13 residues.

This chain connects TRBV9 to TRBJ2-3; 8 bases match TRBD2. The CDR3 runs to 19 residues. CDR1 and CDR2 from the germline V gene are SGDLS and YYNGEE. Losses at the gene ends were 0 bases for V and 2 bases for J; bases not matched to a gene: 14. The CDR3 DNA reads TGTGCCAGCAGCGTAGCGGTTAAGCGGGAGCCGACCCACACAGATACGCAGTATTTT. Protein: CASSVAVKREPTHTDTQYF.

This clonotype was found a few times. The gene calls are TRBV18 and TRBJ2-5; no clear D gene. Per germline, CDR1 KGHSH and CDR2 LQKENI. CDR3 length: 13 amino acids. With 3 bases removed from V and 5 bases from J, the gap between germline ends came to 10 bases. For the CDR3, the DNA is TGTGCCAGCTCACCGCTGGGTTCTGAGACCCAGTACTTC. Its protein is CASSPLGSETQYF.

This clonotype was picked up a small number of times. The chain recombines TRBV20-1 with TRBJ2-2, with D tentatively TRBD1 or TRBD2 (5 bases each). Per germline, CDR1 DFQATT and CDR2 SNEGSKA (reference sequence). This CDR3 contains 13 residues. The germline V and J ends were trimmed by 5 bases and 1 base, with 8 bases remaining between them. CDR3 coding DNA: TGCAGTGCTGAGGGGCAGAACACCGGGGAGCTGTTTTTT. This translates into CSAEGQNTGELFF.

The V call is TRBV3-1, the J call TRBJ1-5, with a weak D call TRBD1 (5 bases). This CDR3 spans 14 amino acids. Trimming removed 3 bases from V and 7 bases from J, with 13 bases in between. Germline V gene lookup returns CDR1 LGHDT and CDR2 YNNKEL (reference sequence). The CDR3 DNA sequence: TGTGCCAGCAGCCAGGGGCTTGTCGGACAGCCCCAGCATTTT. Its protein is CASSQGLVGQPQHF.

The CDR3 nucleotides are TGCGCCAGCAGCTTCAATATGAACACTGAAGCTTTCTTT. It is translated as CASSFNMNTEAFF. V gene TRBV5-1 combines with J gene TRBJ1-1; D unresolved. The CDR3 spans 13 residues. V was trimmed by 2 bases and J by 0 bases, leaving 5 bases between them. Germline V CDR1 and CDR2: SGHRS, YFSETQ. The whole variable domain, remainder taken from reference TRBV5-1 and TRBJ1-1, is KAGVTQTPRYLIKTRGQQVTLSCSPISGHRSVSWYQQTPGQGLQFLFEYFSETQRNKGNFPGRFSGRQFSNSRSEMNVSTLELGDSALYLCASSFNMNTEAFFGQGTRLTVV.

The gene calls are TRBV6-5 and TRBJ2-7; D gene uncertain. The CDR3 has 14 residues. V was shortened by 4 bases and J by 2 bases, with 12 bases between the two germline ends. CDR1 is MNHEY and CDR2 is SVGAGI in the germline V gene. Here the CDR3 reads CASSFGPTTYEQYF. CDR3 nucleotide sequence: TGTGCCAGCAGTTTCGGGCCGACGACCTACGAGCAGTACTTC.

This clonotype was seen only a few times. The V and J genes are TRBV9 and TRBJ2-5; 7 nucleotides line up with TRBD2. CDR1 and CDR2 (germline): SGDLS, YYNGEE. Unmatched junction bases numbered 7, after V lost 0 bases and J lost 5 bases. The CDR3 length is 15 residues. CDR3 sequence: CASSVDGTIPETQYF. CDR3 bases: TGTGCCAGCAGCGTAGATGGGACTATTCCCGAGACCCAGTACTTC.

This clonotype was seen only a few times. The chain combines TRBV19 with TRBJ2-7, with TRBD1 matching 10 bases. V lost 4 bases and J lost 5; bases outside the gene matches: 11. Germline values: CDR1 LNHDA, CDR2 SQIVND (reference sequence). This CDR3 contains 16 residues. Here the CDR3 reads CASSTLTGTGAHEQYF. The CDR3 coding sequence is TGTGCCAGTAGTACTTTGACCGGGACAGGGGCCCACGAGCAGTACTTC.

The J gene is TRBJ2-7, the V gene TRBV6-1, with 7 bases that match TRBD2. CDR3 size: 14 residues. Germline assignment: CDR1 MNHNS and CDR2 SASEGT. J gave up 0 bases and V 7 bases, and 6 bases lay outside the gene matches. Here the CDR3 reads CASKERGYSYEQYF. DNA of the CDR3: TGTGCCAGCAAAGAGCGGGGTTACTCCTACGAGCAGTACTTC.

The genes are TRBV27 and TRBJ2-7, with 10 bases matching TRBD2. Germline V gene lookup returns CDR1 MNHEY and CDR2 SMNVEV (reference sequence). The CDR3 contains 15 residues. Germline trimming cut 6 bases from V and 2 bases from J; bases unmatched to any gene: 7. The CDR3 loop reads CASREGLAKPYEQYF. The CDR3 nucleotides read TGTGCCAGCAGGGAGGGACTAGCGAAGCCCTACGAGCAGTACTTC.

This clonotype showed up just a few times. This chain connects TRBV5-6 to TRBJ2-7; 9 bases are a match to TRBD2. This CDR3 is built from 15 residues. Germline V gene sequence: CDR1 SGHDT, CDR2 YYEEEE. The trim removed 0 bases at V and 7 bases at J, leaving 8 bases unmatched. The CDR3 protein is CASSLESGRYREQYF. The CDR3 DNA sequence: TGTGCCAGCAGCTTGGAGAGCGGGAGGTATCGAGAGCAGTACTTC. Combining the CDR3 with reference TRBV5-6 and TRBJ2-7 gives the whole variable domain DAGVTQSPTHLIKTRGQQVTLRCSPKSGHDTVSWYQQALGQGPQFIFQYYEEEERQRGNFPDRFSGHQFPNYSSELNVNALLLGDSALYLCASSLESGRYREQYFGPGTRLTVT.

This sequence joins TRBV5-1 and TRBJ2-7; D is possibly TRBD1 or TRBD2 (6 bases each). Trimming took 5 bases from V and 3 from J, leaving 18 bases between them. Per the germline V gene, CDR1 is SGHRS and CDR2 is YFSETQ. This CDR3 is 15 amino acids long. CDR3 region: CASRLQGTQYYEQYF. CDR3 coding DNA: TGCGCCAGCAGACTTCAGGGGACTCAGTACTACGAGCAGTACTTC.

This clonotype showed up just a few times. The chain couples TRBV5-1 to TRBJ1-5, with unresolved D. The V gene lost 0 bases and the J gene lost 8 bases, with 9 bases spanning the gap. The V gene's germline CDR1 is SGHRS and CDR2 YFSETQ. This CDR3 has 13 amino acids. The CDR3 spells CASSLGGVEPQHF. CDR3 nucleotide sequence: TGCGCCAGCAGCTTGGGTGGCGTGGAGCCCCAGCATTTT. The complete variable domain, with remaining parts taken from reference TRBV5-1 and TRBJ1-5, reads KAGVTQTPRYLIKTRGQQVTLSCSPISGHRSVSWYQQTPGQGLQFLFEYFSETQRNKGNFPGRFSGRQFSNSRSEMNVSTLELGDSALYLCASSLGGVEPQHFGDGTRLSIL.

The chain carries TRBV11-1 and TRBJ2-5; 7 bases match TRBD2. Germline assignment: CDR1 SGHAT and CDR2 FQDESV (reference sequence). V gave up 5 bases and J gave up 3 bases; unmatched junction bases: 9. The CDR3 sequence is 15 residues long. CDR3 DNA sequence: TGTGCCAGCAGCGCCCGAGGAAGCGGGAAAGAGACCCAGTACTTC. It codes for CASSARGSGKETQYF.

The CDR3 protein is CSATGTSARYEQFF. DNA of the CDR3: TGCAGTGCAACCGGGACTAGCGCCCGGTATGAGCAGTTCTTC. This sequence joins TRBV20-1 and TRBJ2-1; 10 bases fit TRBD2. V shed 6 bases, J shed 8 bases, and the junction held 10 bases outside the gene matches. This CDR3 comprises 14 residues. Germline loops: CDR1 DFQATT, CDR2 SNEGSKA (reference sequence).

This clonotype was observed a handful of times. J is TRBJ1-5 and V is TRBV5-1, with D possibly TRBD1 on 5 matching bases. The V end lost 3 bases, the J end lost 2 bases, and 12 bases lay between the germline ends. The length of the CDR3 is 15 residues. CDR1 SGHRS and CDR2 YFSETQ come from the germline V gene. The CDR3 coding sequence is TGCGCCAGCAGCTATGGAGGGGACGGCAATCAGCCCCAGCATTTT. Amino acids: CASSYGGDGNQPQHF.

This clonotype was observed at least ten times. V and J are TRBV7-2 and TRBJ2-7; possibly TRBD1 or TRBD2 for D (5 bases each). The germline gives CDR1 SGHTA, CDR2 FQGNSA. Trimming removed 2 bases from V and 9 bases from J, with 17 bases in between. CDR3 length: 14 amino acids. In nucleotides, the CDR3 is TGTGCCAGCAGCTTAATGACAAACCGGGACGCGCAGTACTTC. Its protein product is CASSLMTNRDAQYF.

This clonotype was seen a handful of times. The chain carries TRBV6-5 and TRBJ2-5, with TRBD1 matching over 9 bases. Germline-derived CDR1 and CDR2 are MNHEY and SVGAGI. Trimming removed 2 bases from V and 4 bases from J; junction bases left unmatched: 8. This CDR3 contains 16 residues. The DNA of the CDR3 is TGTGCCAGCAGTTACCGATCGGGACAGGGTGGAGAGACCCAGTACTTC. This encodes CASSYRSGQGGETQYF.

The chain carries TRBV7-6 and TRBJ2-7, with 8 positions matching TRBD1. Germline V gives CDR1 SGHVS, CDR2 FNYEAQ. The CDR3 runs to 15 residues. Trimming took 4 bases from V and 2 from J; bases not matched to a gene: 7. The CDR3 loop reads CASSSRGQGPYEQYF. The CDR3 DNA reads as TGTGCCAGCAGCTCTCGTGGACAGGGTCCCTACGAGCAGTACTTC.

This clonotype was counted a few times. The junction differs from germline at one of its ends, possibly a read error. The chain links TRBV7-2 to TRBJ2-2; D is unclear. The CDR3 consists of 14 residues. Per germline, CDR1 SGHTA and CDR2 FQGNSA. The CDR3, as DNA: TGTGCCAGCACCTTAGTCCGGAGCACCGGGGAGCTGTTTTTT. This translates into CASTLVRSTGELFF.

The chain links TRBV6-2 or TRBV6-3 to TRBJ2-5; 7 bases fit TRBD1. V shed 6 bases and J 7 bases; nucleotides not matched to a gene: 8. The germline CDR1 and CDR2 sequences are MNHEY and SVGEGT. This CDR3 is 13 amino acids long. In nucleotides, the CDR3 is TGTGCCAGCAGCCCGACAGGGTTTGGGACCCAGTACTTC. Translation gives CASSPTGFGTQYF.

This clonotype was counted only a few times. The chain couples TRBV10-3 to TRBJ2-7, with D uncertain. This CDR3 is built from 13 residues. V was trimmed by 2 bases and J by 6 bases, leaving 11 bases between them. The V gene's germline CDR1 is ENHRY and CDR2 SYGVKD. CDR3 protein: CAISEGDSGEQYF. In DNA, the CDR3 is TGTGCCATCAGTGAGGGGGATTCTGGCGAGCAGTACTTC.

The rearrangement uses TRBV5-1 and TRBJ2-1; tentatively, D is TRBD2 (6 bases). CDR1 is SGHRS, CDR2 YFSETQ, per germline. Trimming shortened V by 0 bases and J by 9 bases, and 13 bases separated the two germline ends. The CDR3 loop spans 14 amino acids. The CDR3 DNA reads TGCGCCAGCAGCTTGGGGGGGGTTGATGGTGAGCAGTTCTTC. Its protein product is CASSLGGVDGEQFF.

The V and J genes are TRBV20-1 and TRBJ2-7; 7 positions agree with TRBD1. CDR3 length: 12 amino acids. V gave up 2 bases and J gave up 5 bases; unmatched junction bases: 3. CDR1 and CDR2 (germline): DFQATT, SNEGSKA (reference sequence). In DNA, the CDR3 is TGCAGTGCTAGACGAGGGGGCGACGAGCAGTACTTC. Amino acids: CSARRGGDEQYF.

This clonotype was detected ten times or more. The chain has TRBV7-2 and TRBJ1-5; 7 nucleotides line up with TRBD1. Germline V gene data show CDR1 as SGHTA and CDR2 as FQGNSA. V shed 5 bases and J 4 bases; nucleotides not matched to a gene: 8. There are 15 residues in the CDR3. CDR3 coding DNA: TGTGCCAGCAGCAGTAGACAGGGAGGGAATCAGCCCCAGCATTTT. This encodes CASSSRQGGNQPQHF.

The sample holds many counts of this clonotype. J is TRBJ2-1 and V is TRBV6-6; maybe TRBD2 (7 bases). CDR3 length: 12 residues. Per the germline V gene, CDR1 is MNHNY and CDR2 is SVGAGI (reference sequence). Between the trimmed V and J ends, which lost 4 bases and 9 bases, there was a span of 10 bases. The CDR3 reads CASSSGGREQFF. The CDR3 DNA reads as TGTGCCAGCAGTTCGGGGGGCCGTGAGCAGTTCTTC.

The gene calls are TRBV4-2 and TRBJ2-1, with 8 bases matching TRBD2. Trimming removed 2 bases from V and 8 bases from J; junction bases left unmatched: 14. There are 17 residues in the CDR3. Germline loops: CDR1 LGHNA, CDR2 YNFKEQ. The CDR3 spells CASSQPLAGAQGDEQFF. The CDR3 DNA is TGTGCCAGCAGCCAACCCCTAGCGGGTGCCCAGGGTGATGAGCAGTTCTTC.

V is TRBV3-1 and J is TRBJ1-4; D is unclear. V was shortened by 3 bases and J by 0 bases, with 11 bases between the two germline ends. This CDR3 is built from 16 residues. From germline, CDR1 is LGHDT and CDR2 YNNKEL (reference sequence). The chain's CDR3 is CASSQYVDATNEKLFF. The CDR3 coding sequence is TGTGCCAGCAGCCAGTACGTGGACGCAACTAATGAAAAACTGTTTTTT.

This clonotype was observed a few times. The genes are TRBV7-2 and TRBJ2-3, with D perhaps given as TRBD1 or TRBD2 (5 bases each). The CDR3 spans 14 residues. CDR1 and CDR2 from the germline V gene are SGHTA and FQGNSA. V gave up 4 bases and J gave up 1 base, with 9 bases separating them. This chain's CDR3 is CASSSGRGTDTQYF. CDR3 nucleotide sequence: TGTGCCAGCAGCTCGGGACGGGGCACAGATACGCAGTATTTT.